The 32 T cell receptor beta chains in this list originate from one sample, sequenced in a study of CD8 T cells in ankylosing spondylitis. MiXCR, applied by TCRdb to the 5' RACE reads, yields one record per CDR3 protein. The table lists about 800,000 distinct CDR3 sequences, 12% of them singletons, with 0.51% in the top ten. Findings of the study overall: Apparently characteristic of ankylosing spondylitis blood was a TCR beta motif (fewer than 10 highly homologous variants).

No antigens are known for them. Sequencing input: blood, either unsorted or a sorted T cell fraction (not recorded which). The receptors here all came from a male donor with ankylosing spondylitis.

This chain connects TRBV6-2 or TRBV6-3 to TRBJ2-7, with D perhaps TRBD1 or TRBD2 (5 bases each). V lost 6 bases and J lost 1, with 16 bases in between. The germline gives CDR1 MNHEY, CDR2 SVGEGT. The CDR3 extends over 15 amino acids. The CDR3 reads CASRRLDSGSYEQYF. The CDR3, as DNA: TGTGCCAGCAGAAGGCTCGACAGCGGATCCTACGAGCAGTACTTC.

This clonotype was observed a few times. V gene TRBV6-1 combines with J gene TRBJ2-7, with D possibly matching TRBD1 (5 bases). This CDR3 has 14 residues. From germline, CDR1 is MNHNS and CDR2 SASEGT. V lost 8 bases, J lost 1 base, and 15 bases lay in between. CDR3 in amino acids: CASGRAGLSYEQYF. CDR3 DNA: TGTGCCAGCGGAAGGGCAGGGCTGTCCTACGAGCAGTACTTC.

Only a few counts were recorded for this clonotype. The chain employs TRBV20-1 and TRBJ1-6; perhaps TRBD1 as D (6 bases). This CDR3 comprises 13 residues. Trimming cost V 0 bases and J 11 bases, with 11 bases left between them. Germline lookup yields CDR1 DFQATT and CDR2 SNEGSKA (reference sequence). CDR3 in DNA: TGCAGTGCTAGAGAGATACAGGGAACACCCCTCCACTTT. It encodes CSAREIQGTPLHF.

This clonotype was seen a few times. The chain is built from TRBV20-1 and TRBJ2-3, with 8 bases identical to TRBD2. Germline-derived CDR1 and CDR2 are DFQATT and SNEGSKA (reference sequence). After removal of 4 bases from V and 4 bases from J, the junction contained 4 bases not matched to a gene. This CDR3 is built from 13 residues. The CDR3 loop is CSAKRGSADTQYF. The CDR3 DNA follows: TGCAGTGCTAAGCGGGGGTCGGCAGATACGCAGTATTTT.

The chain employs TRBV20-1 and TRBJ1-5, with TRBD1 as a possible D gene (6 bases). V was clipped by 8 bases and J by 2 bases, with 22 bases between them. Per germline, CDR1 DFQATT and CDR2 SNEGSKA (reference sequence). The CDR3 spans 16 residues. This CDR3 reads CSTTGGQERGNQPQHF. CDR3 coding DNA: TGCAGTACCACCGGGGGCCAGGAGCGGGGCAATCAGCCCCAGCATTTT.

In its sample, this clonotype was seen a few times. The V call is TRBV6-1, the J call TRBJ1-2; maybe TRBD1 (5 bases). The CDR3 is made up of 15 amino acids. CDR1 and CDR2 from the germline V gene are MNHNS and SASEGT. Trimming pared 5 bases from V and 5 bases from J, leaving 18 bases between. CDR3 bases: TGTGCCAGCAGTAAAATTGGGGGTTCGGGTTATGGCTACACCTTC. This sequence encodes CASSKIGGSGYGYTF.

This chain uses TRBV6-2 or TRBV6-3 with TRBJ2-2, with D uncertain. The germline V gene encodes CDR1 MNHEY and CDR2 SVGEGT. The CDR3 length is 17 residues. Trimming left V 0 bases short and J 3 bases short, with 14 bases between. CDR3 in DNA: TGTGCCAGCAGTTACTCAGGACGCCACTTCTACACCGGGGAGCTGTTTTTT. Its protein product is CASSYSGRHFYTGELFF.

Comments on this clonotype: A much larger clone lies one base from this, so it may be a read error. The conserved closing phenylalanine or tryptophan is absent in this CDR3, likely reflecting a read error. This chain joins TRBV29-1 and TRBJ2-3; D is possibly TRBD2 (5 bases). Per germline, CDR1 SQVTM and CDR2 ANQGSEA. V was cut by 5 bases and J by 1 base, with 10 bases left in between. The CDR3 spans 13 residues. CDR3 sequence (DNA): TGCAGCGTTCTGGGAGAAGGCACAGATACGCAGTATCTT. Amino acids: CSVLGEGTDTQYL.

The DNA for the CDR3 is TGTGCCAGCAGCGTAGCTCCGGGGGCTTCAGATACGCAGTATTTT. Protein product: CASSVAPGASDTQYF. The J gene is TRBJ2-3, the V gene TRBV9, with D possibly being TRBD1 or TRBD2 (6 bases each). V gave up 0 bases and J gave up 4 bases, with 12 bases separating them. CDR3 length equals 15 residues. CDR1 is SGDLS and CDR2 is YYNGEE in the germline V gene.

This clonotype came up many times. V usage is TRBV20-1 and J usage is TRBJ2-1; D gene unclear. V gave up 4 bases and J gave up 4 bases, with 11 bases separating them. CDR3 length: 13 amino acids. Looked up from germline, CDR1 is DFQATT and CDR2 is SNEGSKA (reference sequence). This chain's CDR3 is CSATAGRYNEQFF. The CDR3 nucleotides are TGCAGTGCTACGGCAGGTCGTTACAATGAGCAGTTCTTC.

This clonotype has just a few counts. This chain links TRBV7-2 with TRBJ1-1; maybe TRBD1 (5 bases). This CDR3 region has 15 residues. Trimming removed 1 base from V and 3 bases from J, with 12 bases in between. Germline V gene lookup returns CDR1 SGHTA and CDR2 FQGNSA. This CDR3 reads CASSLGGVRYTEAFF. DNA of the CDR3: TGTGCCAGCAGCTTAGGGGGCGTCCGGTACACTGAAGCTTTCTTT.

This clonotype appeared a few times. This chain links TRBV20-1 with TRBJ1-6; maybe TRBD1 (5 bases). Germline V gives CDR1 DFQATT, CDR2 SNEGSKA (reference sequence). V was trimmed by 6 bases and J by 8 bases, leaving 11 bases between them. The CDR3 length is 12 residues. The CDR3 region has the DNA TGCAGTGCGGGACGGATGTATTCACCCCTCCACTTT. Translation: CSAGRMYSPLHF.

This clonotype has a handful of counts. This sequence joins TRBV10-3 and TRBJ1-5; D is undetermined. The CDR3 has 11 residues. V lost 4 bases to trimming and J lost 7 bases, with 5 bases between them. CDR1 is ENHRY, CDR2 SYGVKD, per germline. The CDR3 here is CAISARQPQHF. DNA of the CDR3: TGTGCCATCAGTGCAAGACAGCCCCAGCATTTT.

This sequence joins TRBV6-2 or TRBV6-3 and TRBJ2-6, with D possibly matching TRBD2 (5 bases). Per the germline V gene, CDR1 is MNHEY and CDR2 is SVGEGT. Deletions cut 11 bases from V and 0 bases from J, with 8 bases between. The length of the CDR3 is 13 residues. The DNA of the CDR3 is TGTGCCGCGGGTGGCTCTGGGGCCAACGTCCTGACTTTC. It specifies CAAGGSGANVLTF.

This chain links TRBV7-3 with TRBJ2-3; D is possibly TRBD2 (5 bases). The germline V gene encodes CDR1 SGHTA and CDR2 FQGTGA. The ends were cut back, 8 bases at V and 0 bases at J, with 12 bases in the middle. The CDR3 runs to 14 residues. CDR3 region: CASDNGVSTDTQYF. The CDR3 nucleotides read TGTGCCAGCGACAACGGGGTTAGCACAGATACGCAGTATTTT.

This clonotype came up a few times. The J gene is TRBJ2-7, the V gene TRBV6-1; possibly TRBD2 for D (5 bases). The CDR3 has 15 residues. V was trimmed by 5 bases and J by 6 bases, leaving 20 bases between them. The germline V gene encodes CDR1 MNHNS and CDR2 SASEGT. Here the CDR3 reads CASSRIAGGLFEQYF. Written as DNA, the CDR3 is TGTGCCAGCAGTCGGATTGCCGGAGGCCTTTTCGAGCAGTACTTC.

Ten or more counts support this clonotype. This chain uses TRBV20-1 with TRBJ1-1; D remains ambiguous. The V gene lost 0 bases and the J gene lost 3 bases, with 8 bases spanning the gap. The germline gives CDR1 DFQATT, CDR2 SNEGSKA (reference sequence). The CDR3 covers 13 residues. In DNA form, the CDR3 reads TGCAGTGCTAGAGACGGCTCTCACACTGAAGCTTTCTTT. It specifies CSARDGSHTEAFF.

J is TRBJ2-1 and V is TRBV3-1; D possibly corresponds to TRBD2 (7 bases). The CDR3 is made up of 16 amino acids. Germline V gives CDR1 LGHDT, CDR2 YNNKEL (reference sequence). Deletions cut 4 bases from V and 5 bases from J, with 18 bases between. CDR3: CASSPRGGTLNNEQFF. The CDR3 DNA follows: TGTGCCAGCAGCCCTAGGGGGGGAACCCTCAACAATGAGCAGTTCTTC.

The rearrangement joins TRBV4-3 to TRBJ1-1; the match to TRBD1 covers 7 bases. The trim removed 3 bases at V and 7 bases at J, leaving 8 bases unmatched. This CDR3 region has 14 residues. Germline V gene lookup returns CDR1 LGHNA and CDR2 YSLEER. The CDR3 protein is CASSHRGTDGEAFF. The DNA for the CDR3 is TGCGCCAGCAGCCATAGAGGGACAGACGGTGAAGCTTTCTTT.

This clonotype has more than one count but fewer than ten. For the CDR3, the DNA is TGCAGTGCTTCGCGGGGGCTAGCGGGAGCCTGGAGCTACGAGCAGTACTTC. This codes for CSASRGLAGAWSYEQYF. The V and J genes are TRBV20-1 and TRBJ2-7; 10 nucleotides match TRBD2. V was pared by 5 bases and J by 3 bases, with 16 bases of the junction left unmatched. The germline V gene encodes CDR1 DFQATT and CDR2 SNEGSKA (reference sequence). This CDR3 contains 17 residues.

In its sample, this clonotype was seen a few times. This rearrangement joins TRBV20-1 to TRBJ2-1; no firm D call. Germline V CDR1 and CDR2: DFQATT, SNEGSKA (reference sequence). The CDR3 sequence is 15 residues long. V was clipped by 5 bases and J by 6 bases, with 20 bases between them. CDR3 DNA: TGCAGTGCTGCTCGAACGCCTGGGTCCGGCAATGAGCAGTTCTTC. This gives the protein CSAARTPGSGNEQFF.

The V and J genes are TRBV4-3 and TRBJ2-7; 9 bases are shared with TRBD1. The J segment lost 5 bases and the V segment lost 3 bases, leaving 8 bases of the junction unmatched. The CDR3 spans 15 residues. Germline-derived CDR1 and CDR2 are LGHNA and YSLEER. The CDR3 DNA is TGCGCCAGCAGCCAGCCCGGGACAGGGAGACACGAGCAGTACTTC. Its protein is CASSQPGTGRHEQYF.

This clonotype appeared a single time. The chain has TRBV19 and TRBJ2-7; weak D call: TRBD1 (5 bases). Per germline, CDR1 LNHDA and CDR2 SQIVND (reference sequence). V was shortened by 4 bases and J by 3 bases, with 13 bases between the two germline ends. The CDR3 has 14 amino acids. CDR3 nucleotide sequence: TGTGCCAGTAGTAAGAATTCCCAGGGCTACGAGCAGTACTTC. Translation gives CASSKNSQGYEQYF.

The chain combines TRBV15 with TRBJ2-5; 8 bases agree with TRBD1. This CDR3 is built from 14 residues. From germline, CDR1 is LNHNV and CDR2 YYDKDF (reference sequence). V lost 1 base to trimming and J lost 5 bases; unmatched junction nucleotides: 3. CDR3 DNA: TGTGCCACCAGCAGAGGCAGGGGGCGGGAGACCCAGTACTTC. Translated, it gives CATSRGRGRETQYF. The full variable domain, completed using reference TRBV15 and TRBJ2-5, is DAMVIQNPRYQVTQFGKPVTLSCSQTLNHNVMYWYQQKSSQAPKLLFHYYDKDFNNEADTPDNFQSRRPNTSFCFLDIRSPGLGDTAMYLCATSRGRGRETQYFGPGTRLLVL.

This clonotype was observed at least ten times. CDR3 in DNA: TGTGCCAGCAGCTTAGGGTTAGGGAGCGAAAACATTCAGTACTTC. This sequence encodes CASSLGLGSENIQYF. The rearrangement links TRBV7-8 to TRBJ2-4; D is perhaps TRBD2 (5 bases). Trimming stripped 1 base from V and 5 bases from J, with 12 bases between. This CDR3 has 15 residues. Germline V lookup: CDR1 SGHVS, CDR2 FQNEAQ.

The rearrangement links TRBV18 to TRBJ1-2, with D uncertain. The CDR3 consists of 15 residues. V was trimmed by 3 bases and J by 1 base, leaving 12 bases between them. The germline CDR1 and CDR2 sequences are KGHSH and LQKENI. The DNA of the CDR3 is TGTGCCAGCTCACCTGGAGCCGGGAGTAACTATGGCTACACCTTC. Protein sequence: CASSPGAGSNYGYTF.

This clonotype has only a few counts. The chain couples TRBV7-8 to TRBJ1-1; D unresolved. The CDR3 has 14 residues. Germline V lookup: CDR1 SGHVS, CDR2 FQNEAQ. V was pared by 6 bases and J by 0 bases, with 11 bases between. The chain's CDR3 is CASRPIDLNTEAFF. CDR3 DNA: TGTGCCAGCAGGCCGATAGATCTGAACACTGAAGCTTTCTTT.

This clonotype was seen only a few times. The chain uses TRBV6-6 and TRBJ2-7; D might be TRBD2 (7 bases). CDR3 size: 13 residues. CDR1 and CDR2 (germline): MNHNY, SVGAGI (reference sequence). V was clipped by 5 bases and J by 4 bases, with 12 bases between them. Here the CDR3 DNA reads TGTGCCAGCAGTGGGGGGGCGGGTTACGAGCAGTACTTC. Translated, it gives CASSGGAGYEQYF.

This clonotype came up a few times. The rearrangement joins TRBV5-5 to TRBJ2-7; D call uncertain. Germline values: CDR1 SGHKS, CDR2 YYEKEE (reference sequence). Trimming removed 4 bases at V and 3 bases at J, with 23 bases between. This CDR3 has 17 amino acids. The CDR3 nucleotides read TGTGCCAGCAGCCCGCGAATTGTCGGCCCGGGCAACTACGAGCAGTACTTC. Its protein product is CASSPRIVGPGNYEQYF.

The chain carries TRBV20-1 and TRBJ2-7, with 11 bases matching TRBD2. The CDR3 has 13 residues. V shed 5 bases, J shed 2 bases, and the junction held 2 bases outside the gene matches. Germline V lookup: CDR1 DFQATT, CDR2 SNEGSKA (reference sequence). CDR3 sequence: CSASSGRTYEQYF. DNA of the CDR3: TGCAGTGCTTCTAGCGGGAGGACCTACGAGCAGTACTTC.

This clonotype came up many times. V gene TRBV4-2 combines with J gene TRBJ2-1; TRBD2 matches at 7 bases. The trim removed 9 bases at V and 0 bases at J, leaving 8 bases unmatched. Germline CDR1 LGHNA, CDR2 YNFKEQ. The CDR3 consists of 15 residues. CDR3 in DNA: TGTGCCAGTACCCAGCGGGGTAGCTCCTACAATGAGCAGTTCTTC. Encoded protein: CASTQRGSSYNEQFF.

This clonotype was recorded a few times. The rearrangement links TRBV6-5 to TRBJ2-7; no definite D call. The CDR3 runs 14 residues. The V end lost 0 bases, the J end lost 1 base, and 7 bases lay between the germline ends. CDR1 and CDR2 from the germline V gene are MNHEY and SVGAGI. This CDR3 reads CASSYSVQSYEQYF. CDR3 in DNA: TGTGCCAGCAGTTACTCGGTTCAGTCCTACGAGCAGTACTTC.